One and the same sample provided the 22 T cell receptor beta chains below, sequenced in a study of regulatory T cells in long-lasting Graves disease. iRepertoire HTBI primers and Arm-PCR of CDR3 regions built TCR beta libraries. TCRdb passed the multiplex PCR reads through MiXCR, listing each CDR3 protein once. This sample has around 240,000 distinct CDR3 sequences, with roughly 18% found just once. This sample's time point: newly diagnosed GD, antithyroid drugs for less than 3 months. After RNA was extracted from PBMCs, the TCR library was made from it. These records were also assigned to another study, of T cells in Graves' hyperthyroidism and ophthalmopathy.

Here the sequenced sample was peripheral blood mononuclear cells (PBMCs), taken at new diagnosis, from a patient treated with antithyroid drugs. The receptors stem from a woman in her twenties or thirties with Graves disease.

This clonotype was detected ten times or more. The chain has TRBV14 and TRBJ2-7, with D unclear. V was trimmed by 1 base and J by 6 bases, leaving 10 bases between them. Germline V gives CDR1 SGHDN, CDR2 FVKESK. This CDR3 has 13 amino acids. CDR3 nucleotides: TGTGCCAGCAGCCAAGCAGTGATGGGCGAGCAGTACTTC. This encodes CASSQAVMGEQYF.

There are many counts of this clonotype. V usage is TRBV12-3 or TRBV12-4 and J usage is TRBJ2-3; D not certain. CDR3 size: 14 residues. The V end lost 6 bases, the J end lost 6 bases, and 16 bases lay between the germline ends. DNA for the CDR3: TGTGCCAGCAGCCAAACCCACTCGCTGGATACGCAGTATTTT. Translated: CASSQTHSLDTQYF.

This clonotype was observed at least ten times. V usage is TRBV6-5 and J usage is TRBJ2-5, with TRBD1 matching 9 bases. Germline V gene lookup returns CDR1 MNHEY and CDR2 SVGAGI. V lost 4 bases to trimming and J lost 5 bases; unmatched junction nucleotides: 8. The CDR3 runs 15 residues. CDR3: CASSWTGAEGETQYF. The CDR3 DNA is TGTGCCAGCAGTTGGACAGGGGCCGAGGGGGAGACCCAGTACTTC.

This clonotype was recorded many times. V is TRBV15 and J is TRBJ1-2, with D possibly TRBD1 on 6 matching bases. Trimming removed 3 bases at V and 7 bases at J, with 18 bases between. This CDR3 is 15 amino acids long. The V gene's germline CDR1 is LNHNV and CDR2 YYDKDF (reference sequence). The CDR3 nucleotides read TGTGCCACCAGCAGGCGGGACAATGACGTGAGTGGCTACACCTTC. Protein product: CATSRRDNDVSGYTF.

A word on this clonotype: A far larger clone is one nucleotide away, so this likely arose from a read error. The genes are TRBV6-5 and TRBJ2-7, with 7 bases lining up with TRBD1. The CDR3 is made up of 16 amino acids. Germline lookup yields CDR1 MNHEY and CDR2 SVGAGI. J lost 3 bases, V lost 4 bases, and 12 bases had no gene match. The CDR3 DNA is TGTGCCAGCAGTTCCTACAGGACAGGTGGGATCTACGAGCAGTACTTC. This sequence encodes CASSSYRTGGIYEQYF.

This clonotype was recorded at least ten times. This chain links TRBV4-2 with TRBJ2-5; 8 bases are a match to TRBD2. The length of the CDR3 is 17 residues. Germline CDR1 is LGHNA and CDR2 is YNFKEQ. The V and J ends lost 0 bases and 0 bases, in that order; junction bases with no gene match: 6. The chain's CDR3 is CASSQDRGSGDQETQYF. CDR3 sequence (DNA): TGTGCCAGCAGCCAAGATCGAGGTAGCGGGGACCAAGAGACCCAGTACTTC.

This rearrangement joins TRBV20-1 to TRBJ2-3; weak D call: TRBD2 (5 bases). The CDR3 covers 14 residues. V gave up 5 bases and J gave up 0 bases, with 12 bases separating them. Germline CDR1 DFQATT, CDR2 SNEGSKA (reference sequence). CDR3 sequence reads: CSAPSGDSTDTQYF. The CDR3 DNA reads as TGCAGTGCTCCGAGCGGAGATAGCACAGATACGCAGTATTTT.

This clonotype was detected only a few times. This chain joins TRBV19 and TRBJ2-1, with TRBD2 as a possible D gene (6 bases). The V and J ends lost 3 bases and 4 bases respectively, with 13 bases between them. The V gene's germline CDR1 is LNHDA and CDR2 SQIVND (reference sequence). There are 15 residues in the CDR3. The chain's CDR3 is CASSILAGLYNEQFF. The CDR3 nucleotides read TGTGCCAGTAGTATTTTGGCGGGGTTATACAATGAGCAGTTCTTC.

CDR3 sequence: CSAPRYLAGGPGNEQFF. The DNA for the CDR3 is TGCAGTGCTCCTAGATACCTAGCGGGAGGGCCGGGTAATGAGCAGTTCTTC. The chain is built from TRBV20-1 and TRBJ2-5, with 12 nucleotides matching TRBD2. Matching the DNA end better, TRBJ2-1 makes the J call doubtful. This CDR3 is built from 17 residues. CDR1 is DFQATT and CDR2 is SNEGSKA in the germline V gene (reference sequence).

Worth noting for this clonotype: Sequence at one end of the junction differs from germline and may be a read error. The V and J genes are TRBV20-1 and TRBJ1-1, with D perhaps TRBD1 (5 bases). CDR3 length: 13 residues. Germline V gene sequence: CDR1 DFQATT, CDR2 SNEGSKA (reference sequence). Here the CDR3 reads CSASQTEGTEAFF. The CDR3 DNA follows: TGCAGTGCTAGTCAGACAGAGGGGACTGAGGCTTTCTTC.

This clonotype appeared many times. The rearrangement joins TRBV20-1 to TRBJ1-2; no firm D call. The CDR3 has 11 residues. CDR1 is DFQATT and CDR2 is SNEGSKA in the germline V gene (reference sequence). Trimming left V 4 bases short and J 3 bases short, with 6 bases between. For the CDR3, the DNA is TGCAGTGCTAAGATAGACTATGGCTACACCTTC. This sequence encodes CSAKIDYGYTF.

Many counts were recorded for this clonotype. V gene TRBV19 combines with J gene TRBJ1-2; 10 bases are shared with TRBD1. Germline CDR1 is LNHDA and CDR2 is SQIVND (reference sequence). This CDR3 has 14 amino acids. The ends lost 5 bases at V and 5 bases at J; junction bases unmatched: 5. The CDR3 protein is CASSDPGQGYGYTF. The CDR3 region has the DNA TGTGCCAGTAGTGATCCGGGACAGGGGTATGGCTACACCTTC. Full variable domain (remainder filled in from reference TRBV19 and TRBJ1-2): DGGITQSPKYLFRKEGQNVTLSCEQNLNHDAMYWYRQDPGQGLRLIYYSQIVNDFQKGDIAEGYSVSREKKESFPLTVTSAQKNPTAFYLCASSDPGQGYGYTFGSGTRLTVV.

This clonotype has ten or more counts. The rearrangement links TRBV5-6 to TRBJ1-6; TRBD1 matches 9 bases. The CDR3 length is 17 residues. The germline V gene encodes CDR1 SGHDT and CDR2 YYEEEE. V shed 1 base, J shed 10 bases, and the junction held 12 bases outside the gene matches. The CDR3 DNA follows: TGTGCCAGCAGCTTGCCGTCACCGGGACAGGGAGACTCACCCCTCCACTTT. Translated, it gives CASSLPSPGQGDSPLHF.

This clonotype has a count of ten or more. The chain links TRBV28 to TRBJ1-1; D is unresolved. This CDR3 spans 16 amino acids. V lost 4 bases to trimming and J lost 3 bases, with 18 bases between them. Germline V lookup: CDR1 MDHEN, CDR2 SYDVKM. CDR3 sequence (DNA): TGTGCCAGCAGTTCATCCCTGGAGGAGAGAGACACTGAAGCTTTCTTT. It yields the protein CASSSSLEERDTEAFF.

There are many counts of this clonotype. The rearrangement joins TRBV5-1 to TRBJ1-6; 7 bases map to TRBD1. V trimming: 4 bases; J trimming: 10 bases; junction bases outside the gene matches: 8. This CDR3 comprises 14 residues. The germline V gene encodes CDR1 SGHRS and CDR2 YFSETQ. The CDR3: CASSPRDRGSPLHF. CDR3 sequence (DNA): TGCGCCAGCAGCCCCCGGGACAGAGGATCACCCCTCCACTTT.

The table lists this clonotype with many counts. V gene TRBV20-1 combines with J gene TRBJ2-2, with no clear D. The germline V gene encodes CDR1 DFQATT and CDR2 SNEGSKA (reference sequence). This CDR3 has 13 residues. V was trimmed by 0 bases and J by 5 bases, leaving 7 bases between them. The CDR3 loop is CSAREVGTGELFF. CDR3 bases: TGCAGTGCTAGAGAAGTAGGGACCGGGGAGCTGTTTTTT.

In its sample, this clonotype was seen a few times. CDR3 sequence (DNA): TGTGCCAGCAGCGCACAGATCAATTCACCCCTCCACTTT. Translating it yields CASSAQINSPLHF. The chain is built from TRBV6-1 and TRBJ1-6; D unclear. Germline V gene lookup returns CDR1 MNHNS and CDR2 SASEGT. The CDR3 sequence is 13 residues long. Deletions cut 6 bases from V and 7 bases from J, with 10 bases between.

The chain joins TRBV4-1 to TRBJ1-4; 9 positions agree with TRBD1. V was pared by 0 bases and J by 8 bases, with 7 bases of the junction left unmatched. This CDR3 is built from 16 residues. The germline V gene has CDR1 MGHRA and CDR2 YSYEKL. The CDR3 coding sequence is TGCGCCAGCAGCCAAGAACCGGGACAGGGAGGGGAAAAACTGTTTTTT. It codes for CASSQEPGQGGEKLFF.

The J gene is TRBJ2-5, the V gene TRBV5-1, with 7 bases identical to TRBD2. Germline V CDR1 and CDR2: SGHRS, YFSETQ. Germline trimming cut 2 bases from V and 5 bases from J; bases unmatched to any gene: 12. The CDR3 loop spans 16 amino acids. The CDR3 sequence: CASSFQGGERWETQYF. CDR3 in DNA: TGCGCCAGCAGCTTCCAGGGAGGGGAAAGATGGGAGACCCAGTACTTC.

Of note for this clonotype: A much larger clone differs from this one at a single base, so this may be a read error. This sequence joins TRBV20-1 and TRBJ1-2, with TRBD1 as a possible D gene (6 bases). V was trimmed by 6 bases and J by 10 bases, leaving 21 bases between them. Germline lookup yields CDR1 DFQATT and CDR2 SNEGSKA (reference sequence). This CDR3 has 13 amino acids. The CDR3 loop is CSAQWAGGLDYTF. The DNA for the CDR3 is TGCAGTGCCCAATGGGCGGGGGGGCTCGACTACACCTTC.

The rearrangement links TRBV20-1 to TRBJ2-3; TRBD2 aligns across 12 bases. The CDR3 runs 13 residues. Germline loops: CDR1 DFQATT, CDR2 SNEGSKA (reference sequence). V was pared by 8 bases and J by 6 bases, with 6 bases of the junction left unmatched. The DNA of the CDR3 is TGCAGTTGTCTAGCGGGGGGGCTTGATACGCAGTATTTT. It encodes CSCLAGGLDTQYF.

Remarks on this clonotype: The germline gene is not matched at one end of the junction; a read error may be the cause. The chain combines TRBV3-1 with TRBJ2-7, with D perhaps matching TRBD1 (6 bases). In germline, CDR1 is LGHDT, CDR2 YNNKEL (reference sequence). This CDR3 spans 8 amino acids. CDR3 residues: CASSRTDF. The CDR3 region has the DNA TGTGCCAGCAGCCGGACAGACTTC.